This T cell receptor beta chain comes out of a study of T cell responses to AZD1222 COVID-19 vaccine. Sequencing was performed with immunoSEQ multiplex PCR; in TCRdb, only in-frame clones are kept and a portion is missing. The sample carries roughly 150,000 clones, 85% to 95% recorded once. CDR1 and CDR2 from the germline V gene are MNHEY and SVGEGT. This CDR3 has 16 residues. V was trimmed by 5 bases and J by 1 base, leaving 14 bases between them. The receptor was isolated from an adult in good health. The V call is TRBV6-2 or TRBV6-3, the J call TRBJ1-4; D uncertain. The specimen comprised peripheral blood, sampled on day 0 of AZD1222 vaccination. The CDR3 DNA reads as TGTGCCAGCAGTCGAGAGATCCTCGGAACTAATGAAAAACTGTTTTTT. Its protein product is CASSREILGTNEKLFF.